Listed below are T cell receptor beta chains from one sample, sequenced in a study of blood T cell repertoires in COVID-19. TCRdb keeps only in-frame clones here, not all; method: immunoSEQ multiplex PCR. The sample lists about 180,000 clones, roughly 89% occurring once. The sequenced sample was PBMCs or T cells enriched from blood (not recorded which). The receptors here all came from a woman between 35 and 50 years old with acute COVID-19. Both conserved end residues are part of each CDR3. D genes are given only for firm matches. Size is omitted from some rows. Given values are once, few, many or a class for expanded clones.

J gene,V gene,D gene,clone size,CDR3 DNA,CDR3 protein
TRBJ2-3,TRBV5-1,NA,NA,TGCGCCAGCAGCTCGACACCCACAGATACGCAGTATTTT,CASSSTPTDTQYF
TRBJ1-1,TRBV6-5,TRBD1,NA,TGTGCCAGCACCGGACAGGGGGTATCTTTCTTT,CASTGQGVSFF
TRBJ2-1,TRBV18,TRBD2,NA,TGTGCCTCCAAACGGGGGACTAGCGGGAATGAGCAGTTCTTC,CASKRGTSGNEQFF
TRBJ2-7,TRBV15,TRBD2,few,TGTGCCACCAGCAGAACGCCGGGACTAGAATCGTACGAGCAGTACTTC,CATSRTPGLESYEQYF
TRBJ2-7,TRBV6-6,NA,NA,TGTGCCAGCAGTCCATCCTACGAGCAGTACTTC,CASSPSYEQYF
TRBJ2-5,TRBV3-1/TRBV3-2,NA,NA,TGTGCCAGCAGCCAAGCCCGTGGGAGAGAAGAGACCCAGTACTTC,CASSQARGREETQYF
TRBJ1-1,TRBV29-1,NA,NA,TGCAGCGTTGGCAGGGGCGCTGAAGCTTTCTTT,CSVGRGAEAFF
TRBJ1-2,TRBV3-1/TRBV3-2,TRBD1,NA,TGTGCCAGCAGCCGCGTCGGACAGGGGTGGGATGGCTACACCTTC,CASSRVGQGWDGYTF
TRBJ1-1,TRBV19,NA,NA,TGTGCCAGCATTAGTCCAGGGGCCACTGAAGCTTTCTTT,CASISPGATEAFF
TRBJ2-5,TRBV4-1,NA,once,TGCGCCAGCAGCCTTATCAGGGGTGGAGGAGAGACCCAGTACTTC,CASSLIRGGGETQYF
TRBJ2-1,TRBV5-1,NA,NA,TGCGCCAGCAGCTTGGTCGGGATAGGTATGGACAATGAGCAGTTCTTC,CASSLVGIGMDNEQFF